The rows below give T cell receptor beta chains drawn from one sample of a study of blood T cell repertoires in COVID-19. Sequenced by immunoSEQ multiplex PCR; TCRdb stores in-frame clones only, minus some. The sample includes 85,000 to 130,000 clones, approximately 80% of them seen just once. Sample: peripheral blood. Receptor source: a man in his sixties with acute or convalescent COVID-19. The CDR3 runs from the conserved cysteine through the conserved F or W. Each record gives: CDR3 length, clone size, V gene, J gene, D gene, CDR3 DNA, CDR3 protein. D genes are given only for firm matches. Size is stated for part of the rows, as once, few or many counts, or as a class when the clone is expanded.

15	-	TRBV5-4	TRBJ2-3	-	TGTGCCAGCAGACCAGAACTCATGCAGGGGGATACGCAGTATTTT	CASRPELMQGDTQYF
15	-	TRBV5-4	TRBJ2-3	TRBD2	TGTGCCAGCAGCTTGAAACTAGCGGGGGCAGATACGCAGTATTTT	CASSLKLAGADTQYF
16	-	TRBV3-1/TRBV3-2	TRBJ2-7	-	TGTGCCAGCAGCCAGAACGGACAGATTTTCTCCTACGAGCAGTACTTC	CASSQNGQIFSYEQYF
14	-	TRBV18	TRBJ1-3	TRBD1	TGTGCCAGCTCAACCAGGGGGCCCGGAAACACCATATATTTT	CASSTRGPGNTIYF
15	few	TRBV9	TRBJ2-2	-	TGTGCCAGCAGCTATGGACAGAGAAACACCGGGGAGCTGTTTTTT	CASSYGQRNTGELFF
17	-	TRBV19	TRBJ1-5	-	TGTGCCAGTAGTGGAGCGACAGCCGTAAGTTTCAATCAGCCCCAGCATTTT	CASSGATAVSFNQPQHF
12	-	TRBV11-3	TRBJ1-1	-	TGTGCCAGCAGCCCCGGGGGGACCCGTGCTTTCTTT	CASSPGGTRAFF
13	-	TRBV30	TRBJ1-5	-	TGTGCCTGGACCCGGGGATCGGGACAGCCCCAGCATTTT	CAWTRGSGQPQHF
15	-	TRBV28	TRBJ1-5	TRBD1	TGTGCCAGCAGAACCCGGGACAGGGGGCTACAGCCCCAGCATTTT	CASRTRDRGLQPQHF
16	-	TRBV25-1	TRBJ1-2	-	TGTGCCAGCAGTGATTCCCCGGGACACACAGCCTATGGCTACACCTTC	CASSDSPGHTAYGYTF
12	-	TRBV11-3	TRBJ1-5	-	TGTGCCCCCGGGAGGGGCAATCAGCCCCAGCATTTT	CAPGRGNQPQHF
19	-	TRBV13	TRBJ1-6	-	TGTGCCAGCACCCTCGGTAGTTCGGGTACCAGCTCCTATAATTCACCCCTCCACTTT	CASTLGSSGTSSYNSPLHF
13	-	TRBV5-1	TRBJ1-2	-	TGCGCCAGCAGTCAAGTTAGGGGGTTTGGCTACACCTTC	CASSQVRGFGYTF
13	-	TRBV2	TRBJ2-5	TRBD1	TGTGCCAGCAACCGGGACAGCCAAGAGACCCAGTACTTC	CASNRDSQETQYF
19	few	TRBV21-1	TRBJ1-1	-	TGTGCCAGCAGCAAAAGCGGGTTCGGCGAAAGTGAGGCGGGCACTGAAGCTTTCTTT	CASSKSGFGESEAGTEAFF
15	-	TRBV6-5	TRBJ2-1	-	TGTGCCAGCAGTTACGGGAGCCCCTCCATATTCGGGCAGTTCTTC	CASSYGSPSIFGQFF
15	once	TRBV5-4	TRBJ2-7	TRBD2	TGTGCCAGCAGCCCCGGGGGGGCTGGAACCTACGAGCAGTACTTC	CASSPGGAGTYEQYF
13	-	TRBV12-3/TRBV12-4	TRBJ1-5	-	TGTGCCAGCACCTCACAGGGTATGGAGCCCCAGCATTTT	CASTSQGMEPQHF
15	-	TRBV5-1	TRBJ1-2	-	TGCGCCAGCATCCTTTCCCCCGGAGCTAACTATGGCTACACCTTC	CASILSPGANYGYTF
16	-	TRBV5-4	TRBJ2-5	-	TGTGCCAGCAGCTCAAACCCGGGGATTACGTGGGAGACCCAGTACTTC	CASSSNPGITWETQYF
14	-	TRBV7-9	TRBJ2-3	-	TGTGCCAGCAGCTTGGCTAGCGGCACAGATACGCAGTATTTT	CASSLASGTDTQYF
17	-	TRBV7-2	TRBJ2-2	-	TGTGCCAGCAGCTTAGGAGGCAGAGGTAAACTCGCCCGGGAGCTGTTTTTT	CASSLGGRGKLARELFF
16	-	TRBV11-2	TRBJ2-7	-	TGTGCCAGCAGCGCCCGTGGGGCAGTCTCCTCCTACGAGCAGTACTTC	CASSARGAVSSYEQYF
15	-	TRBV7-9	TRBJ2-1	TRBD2	TGTGCCAGCAGCCCTCGGGCTAGCGGGAGGAATGAGCAGTTCTTC	CASSPRASGRNEQFF